This TCR beta chain originates from a study of blood T cell repertoires in COVID-19. About the research overall: Sites in the United States, Italy and Spain provided acute and convalescent COVID-19 samples. From T cells, B-cell-depleted T cells, or PBMCs came the material, which was cDNA or gDNA.

In the authors' methods: Reference gene primer amplification gave nucleated cell count estimates. Some clones are missing from TCRdb's copy, which holds only in-frame ones; the method was immunoSEQ multiplex PCR. That table furnishes V, J and clone size, whereas the DNA furnished D and trimming. The sample lists about 380,000 clones; around 90% were seen once. The sequencing sample was made of peripheral blood. This TCR was sampled from a man between 18 and 29 years old with active or convalescent COVID-19.

CDR3 DNA sequence: TGTGCCAGCAGCCCAAGGACAGCGAGCTCCTACAATGAGCAGTTCTTC. Its translation: CASSPRTASSYNEQFF. The chain is built from TRBV7-8 and TRBJ2-1, with TRBD1 as a possible D gene (6 bases). Germline CDR1 reads SGHVS; CDR2 reads FQNEAQ. V was clipped by 5 bases and J by 0 bases, with 14 bases between them. CDR3 length: 16 amino acids.